The rows below give T cell receptor beta chains drawn from one sample of a study of OX40 agonist ivuxolimab in advanced cancers. TCRdb keeps only in-frame clones here, not all; method: immunoSEQ multiplex PCR. The sample records some 150,000 clones, roughly 91% being singletons. The sample was CD4+ or CD8+ T cells sorted from blood, taken in a trial of the OX40 agonist ivuxolimab. These receptors came from an adult with an advanced solid tumor such as melanoma, head and neck, liver or kidney cancer. CDR3s include the opening cysteine and the closing phenylalanine or tryptophan. The D gene is left open where the match is weak. Rows may omit the clone size; those that give it use once, few, many or a size class.

TRBV7-2	.	.	TRBJ1-3	TGTGCCAGCAGCTTAGCGGGGGGAAACACCATATATTTT	CASSLAGGNTIYF
TRBV7-2	.	.	TRBJ2-7	TGTGCCAGCAGCTTAGGCCTGGACTACGAGCAGTACTTC	CASSLGLDYEQYF
TRBV18	.	TRBD1	TRBJ2-2	TGTGCCAGCTCACCAGCCACACAGGGGCTCGGAATACGGGAGCTGTTTTTT	CASSPATQGLGIRELFF
TRBV29-1	.	.	TRBJ2-5	TGCAGCGTGGGGCAAGAGACCCAGTACTTC	CSVGQETQYF
TRBV28	.	.	TRBJ1-6	TGTGCCAGCAGTTTAGGTCGAGATCTGGATTCACCCCTCCACTTT	CASSLGRDLDSPLHF
TRBV11-2	.	TRBD1	TRBJ1-2	TGTGCCAGCAGCACACGAGCCCAGGACAGGGGACACCCAGCGGGTGGCTACACCTTC	CASSTRAQDRGHPAGGYTF
TRBV9	once	TRBD1	TRBJ1-1	TGTGCCAGCAGCGTCTCGGGACAGGGTTATCGGACTGAAGCTTTCTTT	CASSVSGQGYRTEAFF
TRBV5-1	.	TRBD2	TRBJ2-7	TGCGCCAGCAGCCGGGACTACCAGTACGAGCAGTACTTC	CASSRDYQYEQYF
TRBV10-3	few	TRBD1	TRBJ1-2	TGTGCCATCAGTGACCTACTAGGGACAGGGAACTATGGCTACACCTTC	CAISDLLGTGNYGYTF
TRBV5-1	.	.	TRBJ1-1	TGCGCCAGCAAGGAGGGGACGAACACTGAAGCTTTCTTT	CASKEGTNTEAFF
TRBV21-1	.	.	TRBJ2-1	TGTGCCAGCAGCCAACACTACGGGACAGGGAGCGGCCATGAGCAGTTCTTC	CASSQHYGTGSGHEQFF
TRBV6-5	once	.	TRBJ2-7	TGTGCCAGCAGTTACTCGAATGGCTGGGGTTACGAGCAGTACTTC	CASSYSNGWGYEQYF
TRBV4-3	.	.	TRBJ1-6	TGCGCCTCACGTACCGGGGGACCTCTCCTTAATTCACCCCTCCACTTT	CASRTGGPLLNSPLHF
TRBV25-1	.	TRBD1	TRBJ1-4	TGTGCCAGCAGTGAATCTTACAGGGGGGCAACTAATGAAAAACTGTTTTTT	CASSESYRGATNEKLFF
TRBV14	once	TRBD1	TRBJ2-7	TGTGCCAGCAGCCCGCGTTTGGGACAGGGTCCCTACGAGCAGTACTTC	CASSPRLGQGPYEQYF
TRBV19	.	.	TRBJ2-1	TGTGCCAGTAGTATTGGGGACATTAAGCAGTTCTTC	CASSIGDIKQFF
TRBV6-5	.	TRBD1	TRBJ1-1	TGTGCCAGCAGTGTTCAGGGGGCGGGGAACACTGAAGCTTTCTTT	CASSVQGAGNTEAFF
TRBV28	few	.	TRBJ2-1	TGTGCCAGCAGTTTACCGGGGCAGGGGGGGATCGATGAGCAGTTCTTC	CASSLPGQGGIDEQFF
TRBV18	.	.	TRBJ2-2	TGTGCCAGCTCACCGCGGACAGTCACGAACACCGGGGAGCTGTTTTTT	CASSPRTVTNTGELFF
TRBV5-1	few	.	TRBJ1-2	TGCGCCAGCAGCTTCGGGCAGGGCGGCGGCTACACCTTC	CASSFGQGGGYTF
TRBV4-3	.	.	TRBJ2-1	TGCGCCAGCAGCCAAGAAGATACGGGGGCAAAGCAGTTCTTC	CASSQEDTGAKQFF
TRBV7-8	.	.	TRBJ2-1	TGTGCCAGCAGCCCCCGTTGGGGCAAGGGCAATGAGCAGTTCTTC	CASSPRWGKGNEQFF
TRBV25-1	.	TRBD1	TRBJ1-2	TGTGCCAGCAGGGCCGGGACAGGGGGTTTGGGGGGCTACACCTTC	CASRAGTGGLGGYTF
TRBV29-1	.	TRBD1	TRBJ2-2	TGCAGCGCCGGAGCCGGGACAGCGAACACCGGGGAGCTGTTTTTT	CSAGAGTANTGELFF
TRBV7-2	.	TRBD1	TRBJ2-1	TGTGCCAGCAGCCGCAGGACAGGGGGAGGTCCCTACAATGAGCAGTTCTTC	CASSRRTGGGPYNEQFF
TRBV19	.	.	TRBJ2-2	TGTGCCAGTAGGGAAGGAGTTGAGAAAAGGAACACCGGGGAGCTGTTTTTT	CASREGVEKRNTGELFF
TRBV11-2	.	TRBD1	TRBJ1-1	TGTGCCAGCAGCAGCTGGGACAGGGGGAACACTGAAGCTTTCTTT	CASSSWDRGNTEAFF
TRBV10-2	.	TRBD1	TRBJ2-5	TGCGCCAGCAGTGAACAGGGGGCCGGGACCCAGTACTTC	CASSEQGAGTQYF
TRBV6-5	.	.	TRBJ2-2	TGTGCCAGCAAGGGGGAACACACCGGGGAGCTGTTTTTT	CASKGEHTGELFF
TRBV19	once	.	TRBJ2-6	TGTGCCAGTACCGAAAGAGGTCCGGTCGGCTCTGGGGCCAACGTCCTGACTTTC	CASTERGPVGSGANVLTF
TRBV6-1	.	.	TRBJ2-6	TGTGCCAGCAGTGAACAGGGGACCGGGGCCAACGTCCTGACTTTC	CASSEQGTGANVLTF
TRBV19	.	.	TRBJ1-6	TGTGCCAGTAGTATACAGGGCTACTCCTATAATTCACCCCTCCACTTT	CASSIQGYSYNSPLHF
TRBV21-1	.	.	TRBJ2-7	TGTGCCAGCAGCAAGCGAGACAGGGGGTCCTACGAGCAGTACTTC	CASSKRDRGSYEQYF
TRBV7-6	.	.	TRBJ2-3	TGTGCCAGCAGCTTCGGCCTATCCACAGATACGCAGTATTTT	CASSFGLSTDTQYF
TRBV7-7	few	TRBD2	TRBJ2-1	TGTGCTAGCAGCCAACTAGCGGGAGAGGCTGAGCAGTTCTTC	CASSQLAGEAEQFF
TRBV5-1	.	TRBD2	TRBJ2-3	TGCGCCAGCAGCTTCCGCGGGGGAAGCACAGATACGCAGTATTTT	CASSFRGGSTDTQYF
TRBV11-3	.	TRBD2	TRBJ2-1	TGTGCCAGCAGCTTTATAGTTGATTCGGCGGGAGTATACAATGAGCAGTTCTTC	CASSFIVDSAGVYNEQFF
TRBV7-2	.	TRBD1	TRBJ1-5	TGTGCCAGCAGCTTTACAGGGGTGAGCAATCAGCCCCAGCATTTT	CASSFTGVSNQPQHF
TRBV10-3	.	TRBD1	TRBJ2-1	TGTGCCATCGAGGAGACAGGGGGCGTGAATGAGCAGTTCTTC	CAIEETGGVNEQFF
TRBV7-9	.	TRBD1	TRBJ1-2	TGTGCCAGCAGCTTTCGGGACAGGGGCTCGGAGGGCTACACCTTC	CASSFRDRGSEGYTF
TRBV4-1	.	.	TRBJ1-4	TGCGCCAGCAGCCCCAGGGCCGGGTTCACTAATGAAAAACTGTTTTTT	CASSPRAGFTNEKLFF
TRBV10-3	.	TRBD2	TRBJ2-1	TGTGCCATCAGTGCCGGGGGGGGCCTCAATGAGCAGTTCTTC	CAISAGGGLNEQFF
TRBV5-1	.	TRBD1	TRBJ2-7	TGCGCCAGCAGCTTGATTGGGACAGGGGGCGACGAGCAGTACTTC	CASSLIGTGGDEQYF
TRBV29-1	.	.	TRBJ2-1	TGCAGCGTTGGCCCGACTAGAGACTACAATGAGCAGTTCTTC	CSVGPTRDYNEQFF
TRBV30	.	TRBD2	TRBJ2-1	TGTGCCTGGAGCGAAGCTAGCGGACGTCCCAAGGAGTTCTTC	CAWSEASGRPKEFF
TRBV7-9	.	.	TRBJ1-1	TGTGCCAGCAGCTCTGGGGAAACAGGGAACACTGAAGCTTTCTTT	CASSSGETGNTEAFF
TRBV5-4	.	.	TRBJ1-2	TGTGCCAGCAGCTTGGTACTCCCCTCCGCTGGCTACACCTTC	CASSLVLPSAGYTF
TRBV25-1	.	.	TRBJ1-1	TGTGCCAGCACGAGGGGTAACACTGAAGCTTTCTTT	CASTRGNTEAFF